This T cell receptor (beta chain) was found in a study of OX40 agonist ivuxolimab in advanced cancers. With regard to the full study: The costimulatory receptor OX40 (CD134) was targeted by ivuxolimab, a fully human IgG2 agonistic monoclonal antibody. In the dose-escalation cohort, 82.7% of patients were male, and the mean age was around 60 years, with a range of about 23 to 80. The monotherapy dose-escalation portion (N ≈ 57 patients) of the phase I ivuxolimab trial is reported in the paper. Of the approximately 50 dose-escalation patients, hepatocellular carcinoma was present in around 19, melanoma in roughly 15, renal cell carcinoma in 9 and head and neck cancer in 9. Partial responses were achieved by three dose-escalation patients, of whom one had hepatocellular carcinoma and two had cutaneous melanoma. Intravenous ivuxolimab was administered to patients every 2 weeks at six dose levels: 0.01, 0.1, 0.3, 1.5, 3 and 10 mg/kg. The purpose of peripheral TCRbeta sequencing was to test whether ivuxolimab changed TCR sequence diversity and led to clonal T-cell expansion. Patients were allowed to have had prior anti-PD-1, anti-PD-L1 or anti-CTLA-4 therapy, and 40% of the dose-escalation patients had been treated with checkpoint inhibitors. The paper as a whole reports these results and caveats: At doses from 0.1 to 3.0 mg/kg, clonal expansion was seen in both CD4+ and CD8+ blood T cells between baseline and week 6. Low levels of normalized T-cell clonal expansion were also seen in some patients who did not respond. After ivuxolimab, expanded clones were on average more numerous among CD8+ T cells than among CD4+ T cells. Antigen specificity was not determined for the clonally expanded peripheral T cells. In the 0.1-3.0 mg/kg groups, partial responders were among the patients with the lowest normalized peripheral clonal expansion, particularly in CD8+ T cells.

Patients with autoimmune disease history or receiving systemic immunosuppression were excluded from the trial. Peripheral blood for TCR sequencing was collected from all dose cohorts at baseline, on cycle 4 day 1, and on cycle 7 day 1. The samples were drawn from a first-in-human, open-label, multicenter phase I dose-escalation trial of ivuxolimab. Adults with locally advanced or metastatic melanoma, renal cell, hepatocellular, or head and neck squamous cell carcinoma were enrolled in the trial. Before TCR sequencing, CD4+ T cells and CD8+ T cells from peripheral blood were sorted into separate populations. A note on this clone: Its antigen target is currently unknown. Base quality data are lacking; no much larger clone is found one base away.

Genomic DNA was isolated from the sorted cells so that the TCRbeta CDR3 region could be sequenced. TCRbeta CDR3 regions were sequenced using the immunoSEQ Assay. The source is immuneACCESS, and TCRdb retained only in-frame sequences with V and J called. Part of the clones is not carried over; for the studies checked, unresolved V genes explain less than half of this, and the remainder is unexplained. The sample table lists tens of thousands of clones, 75% to 95% of them with a count of one. The ten largest clones capture less than 0.6% of the sample. The receptor's source is an adult with an advanced solid tumor such as melanoma, head and neck, liver or kidney cancer. Specimen: CD4+ or CD8+ T cells sorted from blood, collected in a trial of the OX40 agonist ivuxolimab.

The CDR3 in this case is CASTGGGPWETQYF. Here is the DNA: TGTGCCAGTACGGGCGGAGGTCCGTGGGAGACCCAGTACTTC. The rearranged chain carries TRBV19 and TRBJ2-5; TRBD2 is perhaps the D gene, given 5 matching bases. V loses 7 bases of germline sequence and J loses 5 bases, and the interval between the two ends is 17 bases. Based on the germline V gene (reference sequence), the CDR1 and CDR2 sequences are LNHDA and SQIVND. The CDR3 has 14 amino acids, counting the end cysteine and phenylalanine. Only CDR3 DNA is held: 42 bases, read in frame from base 1.